This TCR beta chain stems from a study of blood T cell repertoires in COVID-19. Background on the study: Whether acute or convalescent, the COVID-19 samples came from the United States, Italy and Spain. The cDNA or gDNA used as material had been derived from T cells, B-cell-depleted T cells, or PBMCs.

V was cut by 4 bases and J by 6 bases, with 6 bases left in between. CDR3 length equals 12 residues. CDR1 and CDR2 from the germline V gene are LNHDA and SQIVND (reference sequence). In the original analysis: Amplified reference gene primers provided the basis for estimating nucleated cell counts. Method: immunoSEQ multiplex PCR; TCRdb's copy keeps in-frame clones and lacks some. The V and J calls and clone size are taken from that table; D and trimming were inferred from the DNA. The sample lists around 320,000 clones, approximately 90% occurring once. Sequenced input: peripheral blood. The chain couples TRBV19 to TRBJ2-2, with D maybe TRBD1 (5 bases). This TCR came from a woman between 25 and 40 years old who had recovered from COVID-19. The CDR3 spells CASSTGSGELFF. CDR3 in DNA: TGTGCCAGTAGTACAGGGTCCGGGGAGCTGTTTTTT.